This TCR beta chain was documented in a study of T cells in Graves' hyperthyroidism and ophthalmopathy. At the level of the study: Before any treatment, at initial diagnosis, peripheral blood was collected.

Researchers amplified the TCR beta CDR3 regions from RNA transcripts. The HTBI primer set served for first-round RT-PCR of the TCR CDR3. TCRdb reprocessed the multiplex PCR reads via MiXCR and lists one record per CDR3 protein. The sample holds 360,000 or so distinct CDR3 sequences, roughly 15% seen once. Germline CDR1 SEHNR, CDR2 FQNEAQ (reference sequence). Trimming took off 5 bases at V and 6 bases at J, with 15 bases between the two ends. The CDR3 covers 14 residues. To note about this clonotype: Its antigen is unidentified.

A 10 ml volume of fresh peripheral blood provided the PBMCs. Findings and caveats of the study: Blood also carried most thyroid clonotypes expanded above 0.001. From stable hyperthyroidism, ophthalmopathy was set apart by a 13 V-J model.

This TCR derives from a woman in her sixties or seventies with Graves' ophthalmopathy. The sample taken for sequencing was blood. The chain employs TRBV7-9 and TRBJ2-3, with D perhaps matching TRBD2 (7 bases). The chain's CDR3 is CASSQVGGGDTQYF. DNA of the CDR3: TGTGCCAGCAGCCAAGTGGGGGGGGGCGATACGCAGTATTTT.